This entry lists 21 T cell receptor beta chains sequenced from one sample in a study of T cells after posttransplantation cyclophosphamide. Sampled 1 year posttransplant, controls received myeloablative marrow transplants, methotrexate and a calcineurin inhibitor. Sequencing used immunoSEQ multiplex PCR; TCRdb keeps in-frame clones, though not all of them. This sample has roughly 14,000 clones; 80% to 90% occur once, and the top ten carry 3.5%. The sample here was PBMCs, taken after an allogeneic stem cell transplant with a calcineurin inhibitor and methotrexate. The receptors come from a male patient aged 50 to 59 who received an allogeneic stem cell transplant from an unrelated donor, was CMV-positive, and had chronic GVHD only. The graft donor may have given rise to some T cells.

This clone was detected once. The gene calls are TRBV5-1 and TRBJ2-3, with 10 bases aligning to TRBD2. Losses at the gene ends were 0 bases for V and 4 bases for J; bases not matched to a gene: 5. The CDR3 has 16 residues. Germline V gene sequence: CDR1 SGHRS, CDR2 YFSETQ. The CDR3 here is CASSLALAGVPDTQYF. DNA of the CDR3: TGCGCCAGCAGCTTGGCGCTAGCGGGAGTCCCAGATACGCAGTATTTT.

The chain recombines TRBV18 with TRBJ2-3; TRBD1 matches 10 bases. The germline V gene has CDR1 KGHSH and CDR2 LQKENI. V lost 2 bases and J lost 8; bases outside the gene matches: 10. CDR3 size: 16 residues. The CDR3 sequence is CASSPSATGGQGTQYF. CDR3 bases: TGTGCCAGCTCACCATCAGCGACAGGGGGCCAAGGTACGCAGTATTTT.

This chain's CDR3 is CASSLSGNSPLHF. CDR3 nucleotides: TGTGCCAGCAGTTTATCCGGGAATTCACCCCTCCACTTT. The rearrangement joins TRBV27 to TRBJ1-6; D unresolved. Trimming took off 0 bases at V and 7 bases at J, with 4 bases between the two ends. Germline V CDR1 and CDR2: MNHEY, SMNVEV (reference sequence). The CDR3 extends over 13 amino acids.

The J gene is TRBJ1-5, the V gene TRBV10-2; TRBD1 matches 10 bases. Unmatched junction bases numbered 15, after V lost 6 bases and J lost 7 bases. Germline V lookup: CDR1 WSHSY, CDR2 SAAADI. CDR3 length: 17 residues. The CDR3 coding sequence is TGCGCCAGCAGCCTATATCCTCCGGGACAGGGGAAACAGCCCCAGCATTTT. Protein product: CASSLYPPGQGKQPQHF.

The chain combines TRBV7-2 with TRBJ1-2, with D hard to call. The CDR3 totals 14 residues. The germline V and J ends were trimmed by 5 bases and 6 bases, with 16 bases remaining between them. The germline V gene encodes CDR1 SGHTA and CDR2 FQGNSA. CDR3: CASSPYAPLDGYTF. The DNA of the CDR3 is TGTGCCAGCAGCCCCTATGCCCCTCTGGATGGCTACACCTTC.

CDR3 sequence reads: CASATRFTDTQYF. The DNA of the CDR3 is TGTGCCAGCGCAACGCGGTTCACAGATACGCAGTATTTT. The V and J genes are TRBV11-3 and TRBJ2-3, with D uncertain. V lost 8 bases, J lost 2 bases, and 11 bases lay in between. Looked up from germline, CDR1 is SGHNT and CDR2 is YENEEA. The CDR3 runs 13 residues.

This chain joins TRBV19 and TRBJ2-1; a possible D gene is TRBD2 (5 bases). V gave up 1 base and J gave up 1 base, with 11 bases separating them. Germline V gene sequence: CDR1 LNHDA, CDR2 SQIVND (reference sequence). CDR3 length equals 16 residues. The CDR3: CASSIASGGSYNEQFF. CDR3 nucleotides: TGTGCCAGTAGTATAGCTTCGGGCGGGTCCTACAATGAGCAGTTCTTC. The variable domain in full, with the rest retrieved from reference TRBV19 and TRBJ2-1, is DGGITQSPKYLFRKEGQNVTLSCEQNLNHDAMYWYRQDPGQGLRLIYYSQIVNDFQKGDIAEGYSVSREKKESFPLTVTSAQKNPTAFYLCASSIASGGSYNEQFFGPGTRLTVL.

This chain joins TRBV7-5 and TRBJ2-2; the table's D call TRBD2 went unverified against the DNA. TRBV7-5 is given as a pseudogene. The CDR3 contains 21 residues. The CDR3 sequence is CARSLRPSGGEPGVNTGELFF. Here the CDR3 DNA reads TGTGCCAGAAGCTTACGGCCTAGCGGGGGCGAACCTGGAGTCAACACCGGGGAGCTGTTTTTT.

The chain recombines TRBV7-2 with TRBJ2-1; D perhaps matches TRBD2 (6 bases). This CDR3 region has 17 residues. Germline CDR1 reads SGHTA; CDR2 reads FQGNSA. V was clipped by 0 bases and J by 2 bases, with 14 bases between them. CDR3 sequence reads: CASSLAPSGLPYNEQFF. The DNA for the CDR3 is TGTGCCAGCAGCTTAGCGCCGAGCGGGCTCCCCTACAATGAGCAGTTCTTC.

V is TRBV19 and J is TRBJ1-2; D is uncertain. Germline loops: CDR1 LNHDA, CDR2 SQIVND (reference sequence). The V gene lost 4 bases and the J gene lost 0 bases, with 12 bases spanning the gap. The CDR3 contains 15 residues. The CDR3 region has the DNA TGTGCCAGTAGTACCCAAGGAGGTTCTAACTATGGCTACACCTTC. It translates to CASSTQGGSNYGYTF.

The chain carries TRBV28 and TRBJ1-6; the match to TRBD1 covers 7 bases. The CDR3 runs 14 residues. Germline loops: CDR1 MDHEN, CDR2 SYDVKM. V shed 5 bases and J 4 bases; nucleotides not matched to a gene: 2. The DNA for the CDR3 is TGTGCCAGCAGTGGGGGACAGTATAATTCACCCCTCCACTTT. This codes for CASSGGQYNSPLHF.

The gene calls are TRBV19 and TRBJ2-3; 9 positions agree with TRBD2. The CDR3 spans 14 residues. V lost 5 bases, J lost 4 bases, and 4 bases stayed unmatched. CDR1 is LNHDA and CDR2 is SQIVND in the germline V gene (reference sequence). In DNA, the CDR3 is TGTGCCAGTAGTTCCGTAGCGGGAGCAGATACGCAGTATTTT. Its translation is CASSSVAGADTQYF.

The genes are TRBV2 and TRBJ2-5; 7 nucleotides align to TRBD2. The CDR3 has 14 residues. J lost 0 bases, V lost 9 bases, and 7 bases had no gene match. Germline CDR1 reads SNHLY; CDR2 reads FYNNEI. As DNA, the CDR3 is TGTGCCAGGGGAGGGACTTTGTACCAAGAGACCCAGTACTTC. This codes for CARGGTLYQETQYF.

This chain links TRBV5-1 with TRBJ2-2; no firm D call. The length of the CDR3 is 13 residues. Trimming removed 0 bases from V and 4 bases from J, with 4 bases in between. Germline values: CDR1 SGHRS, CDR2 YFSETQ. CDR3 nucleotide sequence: TGCGCCAGCAGCTTGGCCGTCACCGGGGAGCTGTTTTTT. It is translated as CASSLAVTGELFF.

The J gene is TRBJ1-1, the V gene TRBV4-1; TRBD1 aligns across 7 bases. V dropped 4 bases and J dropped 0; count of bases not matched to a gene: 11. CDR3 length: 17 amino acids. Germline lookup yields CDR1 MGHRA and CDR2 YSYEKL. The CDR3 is CASSPRQGRPLNTEAFF. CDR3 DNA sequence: TGCGCCAGCAGCCCTCGACAGGGAAGACCTCTGAACACTGAAGCTTTCTTT.

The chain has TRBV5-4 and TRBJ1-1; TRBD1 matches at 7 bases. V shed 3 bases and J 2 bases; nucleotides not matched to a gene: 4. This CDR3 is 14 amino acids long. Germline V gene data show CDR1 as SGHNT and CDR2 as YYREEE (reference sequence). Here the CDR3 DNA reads TGTGCCAGCAGCTGGGACAGAACTAACACTGAAGCTTTCTTT. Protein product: CASSWDRTNTEAFF.

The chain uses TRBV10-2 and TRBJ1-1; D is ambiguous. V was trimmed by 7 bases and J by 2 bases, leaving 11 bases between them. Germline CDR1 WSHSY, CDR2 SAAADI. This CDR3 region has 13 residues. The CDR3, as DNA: TGCGCCAGCAAACCGGGAGGCAACACTGAAGCTTTCTTT. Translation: CASKPGGNTEAFF.

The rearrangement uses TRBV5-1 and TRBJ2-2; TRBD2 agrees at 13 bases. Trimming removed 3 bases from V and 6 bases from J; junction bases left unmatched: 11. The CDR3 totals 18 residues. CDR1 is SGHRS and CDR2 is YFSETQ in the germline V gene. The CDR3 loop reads CASSSGLAGVTIAGELFF. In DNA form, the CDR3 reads TGCGCCAGCAGCTCTGGACTAGCGGGAGTTACGATAGCCGGGGAGCTGTTTTTT.

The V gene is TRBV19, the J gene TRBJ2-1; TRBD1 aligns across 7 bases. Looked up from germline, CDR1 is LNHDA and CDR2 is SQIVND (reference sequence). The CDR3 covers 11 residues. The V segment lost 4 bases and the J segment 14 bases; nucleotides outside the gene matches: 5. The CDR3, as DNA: TGTGCCAGTAGTACCCGGGACAGAGAGTTCTTC. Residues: CASSTRDREFF.

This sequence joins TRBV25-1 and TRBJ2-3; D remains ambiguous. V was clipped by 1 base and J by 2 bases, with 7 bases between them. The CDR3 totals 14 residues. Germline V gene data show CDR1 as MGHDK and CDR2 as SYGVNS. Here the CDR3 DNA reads TGTGCCAGCAGTGAATCGAGTATCACAGATACGCAGTATTTT. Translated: CASSESSITDTQYF.

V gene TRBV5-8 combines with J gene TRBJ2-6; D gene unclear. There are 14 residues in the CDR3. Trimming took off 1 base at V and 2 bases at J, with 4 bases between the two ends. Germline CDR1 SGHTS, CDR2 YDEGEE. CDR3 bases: TGTGCCAGCAGCTTGACAGCTGGGGCCAACGTCCTGACTTTC. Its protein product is CASSLTAGANVLTF.